The clone carrying this T cell receptor (beta chain) has only one observation. How the authors handled the data: By means of reference gene primer amplification, nucleated cell counts were estimated. Sequencing used immunoSEQ multiplex PCR; TCRdb keeps in-frame clones, though not all of them. V and J calls and clone size are copied from that table; D and trimming were computed from the DNA. In the table there are more than 100,000 clones, 80% of which are singletons. The data were obtained in a study of blood T cell repertoires in COVID-19. Background on the study: T cells, B-cell-depleted T cells, or PBMCs provided the cDNA or gDNA that served as material.

The ends were cut back, 6 bases at V and 6 bases at J, with 10 bases in the middle. The CDR3 is 12 amino acids. Germline loops: CDR1 LGHNT, CDR2 FRNRAP. V is TRBV12-5 and J is TRBJ2-3; D is ambiguous. The sequenced sample was peripheral blood. This clonotype was sampled from a man in his 60s with active or convalescent COVID-19. CDR3 amino acids: CASGLRVDTQYF. DNA for the CDR3: TGTGCTAGTGGCCTTAGAGTGGATACGCAGTATTTT.